Sequencing of this T cell receptor beta chain was carried out in a study of blood T cell repertoires in COVID-19. Across the study: COVID-19 samples, acute and convalescent, were from the United States, Italy and Spain. In each case, the material was cDNA or gDNA derived from T cells, B-cell-depleted T cells, or PBMCs.

The CDR3 length is 18 residues. Germline V gene sequence: CDR1 MGHRA, CDR2 YSYEKL. J lost 7 bases, V lost 3 bases, and 13 bases had no gene match. In the original workflow: Reference gene primer amplification gave nucleated cell count estimates. Here immunoSEQ multiplex PCR was the method, and the copy in TCRdb shows in-frame clones only, minus some. V and J calls and clone size are those listed in that table; D and trimming were worked out from the DNA. The repertoire holds about 200,000 clones, 70% to 80% seen once, with about 6.5% in the top ten. The sequenced sample was peripheral blood. The chain combines TRBV4-1 with TRBJ2-7, with TRBD2 matching over 15 bases. The sequence derives from a woman in her forties with COVID-19, enrolled during active disease. CDR3 bases: TGCGCCAGCAGCCACGTGGACCTCGGGACTAGCGGGGGGCGTGAGCAGTACTTC. Translation: CASSHVDLGTSGGREQYF.